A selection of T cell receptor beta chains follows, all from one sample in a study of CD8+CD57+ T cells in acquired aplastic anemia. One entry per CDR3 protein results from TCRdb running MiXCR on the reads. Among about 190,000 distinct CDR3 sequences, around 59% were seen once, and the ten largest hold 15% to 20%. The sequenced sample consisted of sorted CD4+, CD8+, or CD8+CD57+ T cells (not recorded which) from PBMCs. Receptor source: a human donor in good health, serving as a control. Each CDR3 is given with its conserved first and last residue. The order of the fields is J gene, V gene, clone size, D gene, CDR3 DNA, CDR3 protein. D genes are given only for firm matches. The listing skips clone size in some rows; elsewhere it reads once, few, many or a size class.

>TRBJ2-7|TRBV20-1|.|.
TGCAGTGCTAGAGAGTCGGGGGATAACGAGCAGTACTTC
CSARESGDNEQYF
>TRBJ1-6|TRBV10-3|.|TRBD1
TGTGCCATCAGTGCCCGCGGGACAGGGGGCTTCTATAATTCACCCCTCCACTTT
CAISARGTGGFYNSPLHF
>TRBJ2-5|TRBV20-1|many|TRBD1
TGCAGTGCTACGGCCCTACAGGGGTACCAAGAGACCCAGTACTTC
CSATALQGYQETQYF
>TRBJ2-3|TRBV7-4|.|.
TGTGCCAGCAGTTTGGCGGGCGGTACGCAGTATTTT
CASSLAGGTQYF
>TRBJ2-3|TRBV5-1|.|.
TGCGCCAGCAGCCCAACGGTAACAGATACGCAGTATTTT
CASSPTVTDTQYF
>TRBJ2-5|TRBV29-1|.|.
TGCAGCGTCCTAGACCCGGTACGGACCCAGTACTTC
CSVLDPVRTQYF
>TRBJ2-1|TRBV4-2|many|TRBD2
TGTGCCAGCAGCCAAGGTCCTAGCGGGGGCTACAATGAGCAGTTCTTC
CASSQGPSGGYNEQFF
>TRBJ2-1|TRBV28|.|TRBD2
TGTGCCGGCAGTTTAATCCCCGGGACTAGCCCCGTTTTCGAGCAGTTCTTC
CAGSLIPGTSPVFEQFF
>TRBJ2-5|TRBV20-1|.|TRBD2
TGCAGTGCTAGAGGAGCGGGGGGGAGGGTGGAGACCCAGTACTTC
CSARGAGGRVETQYF
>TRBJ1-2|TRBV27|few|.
TGTGCCAGCAGTCCCTCCGGGACCCGCGGAGGCTACACCTTC
CASSPSGTRGGYTF
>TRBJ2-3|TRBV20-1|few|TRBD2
TGCAGTGCTAGTCTAGCGGGGGGGCAGGCAGATACGCAGTATTTT
CSASLAGGQADTQYF
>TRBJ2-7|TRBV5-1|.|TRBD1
TGCGCCAGCACCGTGGGGACAGGGACATCCCACGAGCAGTACTTC
CASTVGTGTSHEQYF
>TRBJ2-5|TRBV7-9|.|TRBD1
TGTGCCAGCAGCCTGGGACAGGGCCTATACTTC
CASSLGQGLYF
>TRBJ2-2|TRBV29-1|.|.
TGCAGCGTAAAAGGGGGCGGGGGCACCGGGGAGCTGTTTTTT
CSVKGGGGTGELFF
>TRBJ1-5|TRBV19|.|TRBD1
TGTGCCACCCGGACAGGTCTTGGCAATCAGCCCCAGCATTTT
CATRTGLGNQPQHF
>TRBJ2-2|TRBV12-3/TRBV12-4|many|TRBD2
TGTGCCAGCAGTGGAGCGGGGACGGTCACCGGGGAGCTGTTTTTT
CASSGAGTVTGELFF
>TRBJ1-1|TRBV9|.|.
TGTGCCAGCAGCGTACCCGGGGCGGCTTTCTTT
CASSVPGAAFF
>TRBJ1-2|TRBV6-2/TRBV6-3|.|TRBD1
TGTGCCAGCAGTTACCCCGGCGGACAGGGGAACTATGGCTACACCTTC
CASSYPGGQGNYGYTF
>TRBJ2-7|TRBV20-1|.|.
TGCAGTGCTATTCAGGGACCTTACGAGCAGTACTTC
CSAIQGPYEQYF
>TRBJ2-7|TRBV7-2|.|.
TGTGCCAGCAGCCTCCCGGTAGGGGCTGGGGAGCAGTACTTC
CASSLPVGAGEQYF
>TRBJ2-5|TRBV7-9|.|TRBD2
TGTGCCAGCAGCCTGGGGGGGGTCGCTCAAGAGACCCAGTACTTC
CASSLGGVAQETQYF
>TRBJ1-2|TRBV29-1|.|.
TGCAGCGTCGTCGATACAGGGATGGTAGGAGGCTACACCTTC
CSVVDTGMVGGYTF
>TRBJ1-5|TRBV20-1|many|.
TGCAGTGCTCAGCAGGGGAATGGGAATCAGCCCCAGCATTTT
CSAQQGNGNQPQHF
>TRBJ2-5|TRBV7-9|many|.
TGTGCCAGCAGCCGAGTGTCCGAGGGAGAGACCCAGTACTTC
CASSRVSEGETQYF
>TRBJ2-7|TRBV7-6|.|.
TGTGCCAGCAGCCTGGAATACTACGAGCAGTACTTC
CASSLEYYEQYF
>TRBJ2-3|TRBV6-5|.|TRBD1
TGTGCCAGCAGTGAATTAGGACAGGGGAGCACAGATACGCAGTATTTT
CASSELGQGSTDTQYF
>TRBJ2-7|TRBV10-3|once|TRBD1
TGTGCCGCGACCCCGGGACAGGGGAACTACGAGCAGTACTTC
CAATPGQGNYEQYF
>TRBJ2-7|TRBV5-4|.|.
TGTGCCAGCAGCGCAGCAACGATGGGGTCCTACGAGCAGTACTTC
CASSAATMGSYEQYF
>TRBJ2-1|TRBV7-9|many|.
TGTGCCAGCAGCTCCGGATTAAGGGGTGCCTACAATGAGCAGTTCTTC
CASSSGLRGAYNEQFF
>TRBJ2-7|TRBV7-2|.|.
TGTGCCAGCTCACCGCCCAGGGATCGGGGCTCCTGCGAGCAGTACTTC
CASSPPRDRGSCEQYF
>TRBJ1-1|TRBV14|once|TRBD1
TGTGCCAGCAGCCAGAGCATATCCCGGGACAGGGGGCGCGGGGACCTAGACGACACTGAAGCTTTCTTT
CASSQSISRDRGRGDLDDTEAFF
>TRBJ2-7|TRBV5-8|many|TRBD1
TGTGCCAGCAGCCAGGGGACAGCTTACGAGCAGTACTTC
CASSQGTAYEQYF
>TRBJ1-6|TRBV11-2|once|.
TGCGCCAGCAGCCTTACCCCGGGGCGTTATAATTCACCCCTCCACTTT
CASSLTPGRYNSPLHF
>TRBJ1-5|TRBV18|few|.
TGTGCCAGCTCACCACAGGTACTTCAGCCCCAGCATTTT
CASSPQVLQPQHF
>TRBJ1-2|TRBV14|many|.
TGTGCCAGCAGCCAAGATTTTCAGGGTGGGGGCTACACCTTC
CASSQDFQGGGYTF
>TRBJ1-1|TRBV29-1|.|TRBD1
TGCAGCGTTGGTGTAGGGGGCGCGGACACTGAAGCTTTCTTT
CSVGVGGADTEAFF
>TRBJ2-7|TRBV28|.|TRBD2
TGTGCCAGCAGTTCTAGCACCCGGGGGGCCTACGAGCAGTACTTC
CASSSSTRGAYEQYF
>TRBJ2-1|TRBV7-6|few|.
TGTGCCAGCAGCTTAGAGAATTTCCTGGGCAATGAGCAGTTCTTC
CASSLENFLGNEQFF
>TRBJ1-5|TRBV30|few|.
TGTGCCTGGACCTCCGATAGGGCGAGTGGGGCCAACAATCAGCCCCAGCATTTT
CAWTSDRASGANNQPQHF
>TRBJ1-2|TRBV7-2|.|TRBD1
TGTGCCAGCAGCCACGAAACAGGGGACTATGGCTACACCTTC
CASSHETGDYGYTF
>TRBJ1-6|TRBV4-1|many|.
TGCGCCAGCGGGGCGGGCCCTCTTTATAATTCACCCCTCCACTTT
CASGAGPLYNSPLHF
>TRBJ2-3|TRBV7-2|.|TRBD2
TGTGCCAGCAGCTGGACTCGCCCGGGGGGGAGCACAGATACGCAGTATTTT
CASSWTRPGGSTDTQYF